The TCR beta chain described here comes from a study of cytomegalovirus exposure and HLA in healthy donors. The study, taken as a whole, reports: Previously analyzed data showed that most TCR beta V segments were productive at a frequency of about 87% or about 30%. An analysis that came later showed most CMV-associated TCR beta chains appearing HLA-restricted. Rare TCR sequences dominated, though some public TCRs recurred in many donors.

The study ran its PCR with 60 Vbeta and 13 Jbeta primers. Clones were read by immunoSEQ multiplex PCR, and TCRdb kept only the in-frame ones, dropping some. The table includes about 87,000 clones, over 65% detected once. The CDR3 has 15 amino acids. The germline V gene encodes CDR1 LNHDA and CDR2 SQIVND (reference sequence). J lost 2 bases, V lost 7 bases, and 5 bases had no gene match. As to this clone: Antigen: not known.

The V and J genes are TRBV19 and TRBJ2-1, with TRBD2 matching over 10 bases. The specimen sequenced was PBMCs. The sequence derives from a man aged 25 to 40 in good health and CMV-seropositive. The CDR3 DNA sequence: TGTGCCAGTACCTTCGGACTAGCGGCCTACAATGAGCAGTTCTTC. Encoded protein: CASTFGLAAYNEQFF. The variable domain in full, with the rest retrieved from reference TRBV19 and TRBJ2-1, is DGGITQSPKYLFRKEGQNVTLSCEQNLNHDAMYWYRQDPGQGLRLIYYSQIVNDFQKGDIAEGYSVSREKKESFPLTVTSAQKNPTAFYLCASTFGLAAYNEQFFGPGTRLTVL.